These 32 T cell receptor beta chains were all obtained from the same sample, sequenced in a study of blood T cell repertoires in COVID-19. Here immunoSEQ multiplex PCR was the method, and the copy in TCRdb shows in-frame clones only, minus some. The repertoire includes tens of thousands of clones, around 90% of them detected once, and 7.3% sits in the top ten. Sequencing was carried out using peripheral blood. The receptors were sampled from a man aged 35-49 years with COVID-19, enrolled during active disease.

The V and J genes are TRBV14 and TRBJ2-7, with D possibly TRBD2 on 5 matching bases. The CDR3 totals 14 residues. Per the germline V gene, CDR1 is SGHDN and CDR2 is FVKESK. V was trimmed by 4 bases and J by 3 bases, leaving 13 bases between them. Here the CDR3 reads CASSPMDGVYEQYF. CDR3 coding DNA: TGTGCCAGCAGCCCCATGGACGGGGTCTACGAGCAGTACTTC.

The V and J genes are TRBV6-1 and TRBJ1-5; D gene uncertain. The CDR3 sequence is 13 residues long. V lost 2 bases, J lost 5 bases, and 7 bases lay in between. Per germline, CDR1 MNHNS and CDR2 SASEGT. The CDR3 loop is CASSEIRDQPQHF. The CDR3 nucleotides are TGTGCCAGCAGTGAAATACGCGATCAGCCCCAGCATTTT.

The chain combines TRBV29-1 with TRBJ1-4; 9 positions match TRBD1. The CDR3 totals 13 residues. Germline CDR1 and CDR2: SQVTM and ANQGSEA. V was pared by 7 bases and J by 7 bases, with 7 bases of the junction left unmatched. The CDR3 reads CSGYRGLCEKLFF. CDR3 coding DNA: TGCAGCGGATACAGGGGGCTTTGTGAAAAACTGTTTTTT.

The J gene is TRBJ1-4, the V gene TRBV4-1; D is possibly TRBD1 (5 bases). The CDR3 is made up of 17 amino acids. CDR1 is MGHRA, CDR2 YSYEKL, per germline. Trimming shortened V by 4 bases and J by 5 bases, and 20 bases separated the two germline ends. The CDR3 reads CASSLRVWRAMNEKLFF. The CDR3 DNA is TGCGCCAGCAGCCTCAGGGTTTGGAGGGCCATGAATGAAAAACTGTTTTTT.

The V gene is TRBV9, the J gene TRBJ2-1; D gene ambiguous. Trimming took off 2 bases at V and 4 bases at J, with 13 bases between the two ends. The CDR3 contains 15 residues. The germline V gene encodes CDR1 SGDLS and CDR2 YYNGEE. CDR3 bases: TGTGCCAGCAGCGTGGGTTTAGCCGGATACAATGAGCAGTTCTTC. Residues: CASSVGLAGYNEQFF.

This chain connects TRBV28 to TRBJ1-2; weak D call: TRBD1 (5 bases). V shed 4 bases and J shed 4 bases, with 13 bases lying between them. Germline lookup yields CDR1 MDHEN and CDR2 SYDVKM. CDR3 length: 14 residues. CDR3 bases: TGTGCCAGCAGTTCTCGCTCGGGGGGCTATGGCTACACCTTC. It translates to CASSSRSGGYGYTF.

This rearrangement joins TRBV19 to TRBJ1-1; no firm D call. Trimming removed 2 bases at V and 4 bases at J, with 11 bases between. The CDR3 totals 14 residues. Per the germline V gene, CDR1 is LNHDA and CDR2 is SQIVND (reference sequence). The CDR3 sequence: CASSIYPGSTEAFF. CDR3 bases: TGTGCCAGTAGTATATATCCGGGAAGCACTGAAGCTTTCTTT.

The chain recombines TRBV30 with TRBJ1-2; D is ambiguous. CDR3 length equals 13 residues. Trimming took 5 bases from V and 2 from J, leaving 12 bases between them. Germline CDR1 and CDR2: GTSNPN and SVGIG (reference sequence). The CDR3 loop is CAWVPAGNYGYTF. CDR3 in DNA: TGTGCCTGGGTCCCGGCGGGCAACTATGGCTACACCTTC.

This rearrangement joins TRBV5-1 to TRBJ1-6, with D unresolved. The CDR3 has 13 residues. Trimming shortened V by 0 bases and J by 7 bases, and 5 bases separated the two germline ends. CDR1 and CDR2 from the germline V gene are SGHRS and YFSETQ. The CDR3 sequence is CASSLDTNSPLHF. DNA for the CDR3: TGCGCCAGCAGCTTGGACACCAATTCACCCCTCCACTTT.

The CDR3 loop is CASSVVGGGAAGELFF. Written as DNA, the CDR3 is TGTGCCAGCAGCGTAGTTGGCGGGGGGGCCGCCGGGGAGCTGTTTTTT. The chain recombines TRBV9 with TRBJ2-2; 9 nucleotides match TRBD2. The germline V gene has CDR1 SGDLS and CDR2 YYNGEE. The junction had 6 bases not matched to a gene; V was cut back by 0 bases and J by 6 bases. The CDR3 loop spans 16 amino acids.

V is TRBV5-6 and J is TRBJ2-7; tentatively, D is TRBD2 (5 bases). CDR3 length: 14 residues. V lost 0 bases to trimming and J lost 5 bases, with 12 bases between them. The germline V gene encodes CDR1 SGHDT and CDR2 YYEEEE. CDR3 coding DNA: TGTGCCAGCAGCTTGGAATGGGGAGTCCACGAGCAGTACTTC. Its protein product is CASSLEWGVHEQYF.

The chain has TRBV6-5 and TRBJ2-7, with 10 bases matching TRBD1. Germline loops: CDR1 MNHEY, CDR2 SVGAGI. The CDR3 contains 16 residues. V shed 1 base, J shed 0 bases, and the junction held 3 bases outside the gene matches. The CDR3 DNA sequence: TGTGCCAGCAGTTACTTCGGGACAGGGGCCTCCTACGAGCAGTACTTC. Protein product: CASSYFGTGASYEQYF.

In this sample, this clone turned up a few times. The chain joins TRBV9 to TRBJ1-3, with 7 bases matching TRBD1. Germline V CDR1 and CDR2: SGDLS, YYNGEE. Trimming removed 4 bases from V and 1 base from J; junction bases left unmatched: 2. The CDR3 sequence is 14 residues long. CDR3 loop: CASSWDSSGNTIYF. The CDR3 DNA is TGTGCCAGCAGCTGGGACAGTTCTGGAAACACCATATATTTT.

This chain uses TRBV2 with TRBJ2-2; 8 bases agree with TRBD1. Looked up from germline, CDR1 is SNHLY and CDR2 is FYNNEI. V was clipped by 6 bases and J by 1 base; unmatched bases: 4. The CDR3 runs 15 residues. CDR3 sequence reads: CASSFDRGNTGELFF. In DNA, the CDR3 is TGTGCCAGCAGCTTCGACAGGGGGAACACCGGGGAGCTGTTTTTT.

This chain uses TRBV30 with TRBJ2-7; 9 bases fit TRBD1. The CDR3 consists of 16 residues. Germline V gives CDR1 GTSNPN, CDR2 SVGIG (reference sequence). V was clipped by 0 bases and J by 5 bases; unmatched bases: 11. CDR3 nucleotides: TGTGCCTGGAGTGTCCTCTCGGGACAGGGTAGGCACGAGCAGTACTTC. Its protein product is CAWSVLSGQGRHEQYF. The entire variable domain, with the rest obtained from reference TRBV30 and TRBJ2-7, is as follows: SQTIHQWPATLVQPVGSPLSLECTVEGTSNPNLYWYRQAAGRGLQLLFYSVGIGQISSEVPQNLSASRPQDRQFILSSKKLLLSDSGFYLCAWSVLSGQGRHEQYFGPGTRLTVT.

V gene TRBV10-3 combines with J gene TRBJ2-3; maybe TRBD2 (6 bases). V was shortened by 5 bases and J by 1 base, with 13 bases between the two germline ends. The CDR3 consists of 15 residues. CDR1 and CDR2 from the germline V gene are ENHRY and SYGVKD. Here the CDR3 reads CAISSAGLRTDTQYF. CDR3 bases: TGTGCCATCAGTAGTGCGGGGCTCCGCACAGATACGCAGTATTTT.

The V call is TRBV18, the J call TRBJ1-1, with 8 bases matching TRBD1. Trimming cost V 2 bases and J 4 bases; bases outside gene matches: 12. Germline CDR1 is KGHSH and CDR2 is LQKENI. The CDR3 runs 17 residues. Here the CDR3 DNA reads TGTGCCAGCTCACCAGGCGCCGGACAGGGCGGAAGCACTGAAGCTTTCTTT. Translation: CASSPGAGQGGSTEAFF.

This rearrangement joins TRBV6-1 to TRBJ1-2; 10 bases match TRBD1. CDR1 and CDR2 from the germline V gene are MNHNS and SASEGT. The CDR3 loop spans 14 amino acids. V trimming: 3 bases; J trimming: 7 bases; junction bases outside the gene matches: 5. The CDR3 region has the DNA TGTGCCAGCAGTGAGACAGGGGGCCGTCGTGGCTACACCTTC. Amino acids: CASSETGGRRGYTF.

The V call is TRBV6-1, the J call TRBJ2-1; D gene ambiguous. The V end was cut by 0 bases, the J end by 8 bases, with 14 bases between. There are 15 residues in the CDR3. The V gene's germline CDR1 is MNHNS and CDR2 SASEGT. This CDR3 is CASSEALQVRDEQFF. CDR3 nucleotides: TGTGCCAGCAGTGAAGCGCTTCAAGTGCGTGATGAGCAGTTCTTC.

This rearrangement joins TRBV4-2 to TRBJ1-2, with a tentative D call TRBD1 (6 bases). CDR1 is LGHNA, CDR2 YNFKEQ, per germline. Trimming stripped 0 bases from V and 8 bases from J, with 10 bases between. The CDR3 runs to 13 residues. For the CDR3, the DNA is TGTGCCAGCAGCCAAGATAGAAGGGGGGGCTACACCTTC. Protein: CASSQDRRGGYTF.

The chain recombines TRBV30 with TRBJ2-7; TRBD2 is a possible D gene (7 bases). Germline V gene data show CDR1 as GTSNPN and CDR2 as SVGIG (reference sequence). V gave up 0 bases and J gave up 0 bases, with 18 bases separating them. The CDR3 spans 17 residues. The DNA of the CDR3 is TGTGCCTGGAGTGTAAGGAGGGGGGAGGGATCCTCCTACGAGCAGTACTTC. Translated, it gives CAWSVRRGEGSSYEQYF.

V is TRBV11-2 and J is TRBJ2-5; D may be TRBD2 (5 bases). The CDR3 length is 14 residues. Germline CDR1 SGHAT, CDR2 FQNNGV. V was pared by 1 base and J by 3 bases, with 9 bases between. CDR3 sequence: CASSLAGWEETQYF. CDR3 in DNA: TGTGCCAGCAGCTTAGCGGGGTGGGAAGAGACCCAGTACTTC.

The V and J genes are TRBV28 and TRBJ1-2; D uncertain. The germline V gene encodes CDR1 MDHEN and CDR2 SYDVKM. V was trimmed by 6 bases and J by 5 bases, leaving 13 bases between them. The CDR3 is made up of 13 amino acids. DNA of the CDR3: TGTGCCAGCAGACTAAGGAGTCTATATGGCTACACCTTC. Protein: CASRLRSLYGYTF.

The CDR3 region is CASSLAGGQNEQFF. For the CDR3, the DNA is TGTGCCAGCAGCTTAGCGGGGGGACAAAATGAGCAGTTCTTC. V is TRBV9 and J is TRBJ2-1; 10 bases map to TRBD2. V shed 4 bases and J 7 bases; nucleotides not matched to a gene: 5. From germline, CDR1 is SGDLS and CDR2 YYNGEE. This CDR3 comprises 14 residues.

This rearrangement joins TRBV19 to TRBJ2-7; D may be TRBD2 (6 bases). From germline, CDR1 is LNHDA and CDR2 SQIVND (reference sequence). The length of the CDR3 is 14 residues. The germline V and J ends were trimmed by 5 bases and 2 bases, with 13 bases remaining between them. CDR3 residues: CASSAGLFTYEQYF. The CDR3 DNA reads TGTGCCAGTAGTGCGGGACTGTTTACCTACGAGCAGTACTTC.

The chain uses TRBV5-1 and TRBJ1-5; D ambiguous. The ends were cut back, 4 bases at V and 2 bases at J, with 10 bases in the middle. The CDR3 is made up of 14 amino acids. Germline CDR1 SGHRS, CDR2 YFSETQ. This chain's CDR3 is CASSHGYGNQPQHF. In nucleotides, the CDR3 is TGCGCCAGCAGCCACGGGTATGGCAATCAGCCCCAGCATTTT. Variable domain in full (rest from reference TRBV5-1 and TRBJ1-5): KAGVTQTPRYLIKTRGQQVTLSCSPISGHRSVSWYQQTPGQGLQFLFEYFSETQRNKGNFPGRFSGRQFSNSRSEMNVSTLELGDSALYLCASSHGYGNQPQHFGDGTRLSIL.

The rearrangement links TRBV2 to TRBJ1-6; D ambiguous. Trimming took off 1 base at V and 10 bases at J, with 5 bases between the two ends. In germline, CDR1 is SNHLY, CDR2 FYNNEI. This CDR3 has 12 residues. CDR3 amino acids: CASSEDMSPLHF. CDR3 nucleotides: TGTGCCAGCAGTGAAGATATGTCACCCCTCCACTTT.

This chain uses TRBV19 with TRBJ1-5, with 12 bases lining up with TRBD1. This CDR3 contains 14 residues. Germline trimming cut 5 bases from V and 6 bases from J; bases unmatched to any gene: 2. Germline V gene data show CDR1 as LNHDA and CDR2 as SQIVND (reference sequence). The CDR3 is CASSGTGGSQPQHF. In DNA, the CDR3 is TGTGCCAGTAGTGGGACAGGGGGCAGTCAGCCCCAGCATTTT.

V gene TRBV27 combines with J gene TRBJ2-6; no definite D call. In germline, CDR1 is MNHEY, CDR2 SMNVEV (reference sequence). V was clipped by 3 bases and J by 1 base, with 10 bases between them. The CDR3 spans 16 residues. The CDR3 loop is CASSLDQVSGANVLTF. CDR3 DNA: TGTGCCAGCAGTTTGGATCAGGTGTCTGGGGCCAACGTCCTGACTTTC. The complete variable domain, with remaining parts taken from reference TRBV27 and TRBJ2-6, reads EAQVTQNPRYLITVTGKKLTVTCSQNMNHEYMSWYRQDPGLGLRQIYYSMNVEVTDKGDVPEGYKVSRKEKRNFPLILESPSPNQTSLYFCASSLDQVSGANVLTFGAGSRLTVL.

The V gene is TRBV30, the J gene TRBJ2-3; D is ambiguous. The CDR3 contains 15 residues. Germline assignment: CDR1 GTSNPN and CDR2 SVGIG (reference sequence). Trimming shortened V by 0 bases and J by 0 bases, and 10 bases separated the two germline ends. CDR3 protein: CAWSVLSSSTDTQYF. CDR3 sequence (DNA): TGTGCCTGGAGTGTACTATCCAGTAGCACAGATACGCAGTATTTT.

The chain couples TRBV19 to TRBJ1-3; 7 positions agree with TRBD1. The CDR3 runs to 14 residues. CDR1 is LNHDA, CDR2 SQIVND, per germline (reference sequence). J was trimmed by 11 bases and V by 3 bases; bases with no gene match: 10. CDR3 in DNA: TGTGCCAGTAGTATGGAGGGGGCGTTTTCTCCCATATATTTT. Its translation is CASSMEGAFSPIYF. Supplemented by reference TRBV19 and TRBJ1-3, the full variable domain reads DGGITQSPKYLFRKEGQNVTLSCEQNLNHDAMYWYRQDPGQGLRLIYYSQIVNDFQKGDIAEGYSVSREKKESFPLTVTSAQKNPTAFYLCASSMEGAFSPIYFGEGSWLTVV.

V and J are TRBV6-4 and TRBJ2-3; 8 bases are a match to TRBD2. J gave up 4 bases and V 6 bases, and 6 bases lay outside the gene matches. The CDR3 sequence is 14 residues long. CDR1 and CDR2 from the germline V gene are MRHNA and SNTAGT. The CDR3 region has the DNA TGTGCCAGCAGCTTGACTAGCGTCGCAGATACGCAGTATTTT. Translating it yields CASSLTSVADTQYF.